The 6 T cell receptor beta chains below come from one sample, sequenced in a study of OX40 agonist ivuxolimab in advanced cancers. Data came from immunoSEQ multiplex PCR; TCRdb stores just in-frame clones and leaves some out. The sample lists some 70,000 clones, 84% seen once, with around 2.1% in the top ten. The sample in question was CD4+ or CD8+ T cells sorted from blood, obtained in a trial of the OX40 agonist ivuxolimab. These receptors all come from an adult with an advanced solid tumor such as melanoma, head and neck, liver or kidney cancer.

The chain carries TRBV5-6 and TRBJ2-5; 8 nucleotides align to TRBD1. The V gene end was trimmed by 4 bases and the J gene end by 5 bases; junction bases not matched to a gene: 13. Per the germline V gene, CDR1 is SGHDT and CDR2 is YYEEEE. This CDR3 contains 16 residues. Here the CDR3 DNA reads TGTGCCAGCAGCGGGACGACAGGGGCCCCGTGGGAGACCCAGTACTTC. Protein sequence: CASSGTTGAPWETQYF.

The chain employs TRBV18 and TRBJ1-5; TRBD1 aligns across 8 bases. CDR1 KGHSH and CDR2 LQKENI come from the germline V gene. This CDR3 comprises 15 residues. V was clipped by 5 bases and J by 0 bases; unmatched bases: 3. The chain's CDR3 is CASSADRASNQPQHF. The CDR3 DNA reads TGTGCCAGCTCAGCGGACAGGGCTAGCAATCAGCCCCAGCATTTT. Complete variable domain (other parts from reference TRBV18 and TRBJ1-5): NAGVMQNPRHLVRRRGQEARLRCSPMKGHSHVYWYRQLPEEGLKFMVYLQKENIIDESGMPKERFSAEFPKEGPSILRIQQVVRGDSAAYFCASSADRASNQPQHFGDGTRLSIL.

In DNA form, the CDR3 reads TGTGCCAGCAATATGGTCAATATGAACACTGAAGCTTTCTTT. Protein product: CASNMVNMNTEAFF. The chain joins TRBV7-9 to TRBJ1-1, with D uncertain. V was pared by 7 bases and J by 0 bases, with 12 bases between. The germline V gene has CDR1 SEHNR and CDR2 FQNEAQ (reference sequence). The length of the CDR3 is 14 residues.

This clone was counted between two and nine times. CDR3 in amino acids: CASSPWGSASGRYNEQFF. CDR3 DNA sequence: TGTGCCAGCAGCCCCTGGGGTTCAGCTAGCGGGAGATACAATGAGCAGTTCTTC. The chain uses TRBV28 and TRBJ2-1; 10 positions agree with TRBD2. J lost 4 bases, V lost 6 bases, and 15 bases had no gene match. Germline CDR1 MDHEN, CDR2 SYDVKM. The CDR3 covers 18 residues.

Concerning this clone itself: The sample carries other DNA sequences with the same CDR3. The chain couples TRBV7-9 to TRBJ1-3; D not resolved. With 1 base removed from V and 0 bases from J, the gap between germline ends came to 10 bases. CDR3 size: 16 residues. Germline CDR1 SEHNR, CDR2 FQNEAQ (reference sequence). Written as DNA, the CDR3 is TGTGCCAGCAGCTTAGGGCAGCCGAACTCTGGAAACACCATATATTTT. Residues: CASSLGQPNSGNTIYF.

The V call is TRBV5-1, the J call TRBJ2-3, with D unresolved. The CDR3 is 14 residues long. V lost 3 bases, J lost 4 bases, and 12 bases lay in between. CDR1 is SGHRS and CDR2 is YFSETQ in the germline V gene. The CDR3 here is CASSSIPNADTQYF. CDR3 nucleotide sequence: TGCGCCAGCAGCTCCATCCCCAACGCAGATACGCAGTATTTT.